This T cell receptor (beta chain) was sequenced in a study of blood T cell repertoires in COVID-19 (dated by TCRdb to the early 2020s). Study-wide context: Samples from collaborators originated in the United States, Italy and Spain and spanned both the acute and convalescent phases of COVID-19. The repertoires were made available in a free public database intended to serve as a resource for research on the immune response to SARS-CoV-2. The material from the prospective study consisted of cDNA or gDNA derived from T cells, B-cell-depleted T cells, or PBMCs. Samples came from the ongoing ImmuneRACE study (first 160 participants) plus 1,254 subjects from 6 global collaborators. Deeply sampled blood TCRbeta repertoires from subjects exposed to, actively infected with, or recovered from COVID-19 were included in the dataset. Sample metadata almost always included a de-identified subject ID, COVID-19 status, age in years and sex. Where available, HLA class I and class II types were obtained from metadata supplied by the sample provider rather than from assay-based typing.

Whole blood was collected in K2EDTA tubes by collaborating institutions according to the institutions' own protocols. For TCRbeta analysis, collaborators shipped samples as frozen whole blood, isolated PBMCs, or DNA extracted from either of those sample types. TCRbeta CDR3 regions were amplified from genomic DNA using the immunoSEQ Assay, a bias-controlled multiplex PCR. Processing in the source paper ran as follows. The number of nucleated cells in each sample was estimated by amplification of reference gene primers within the assay. To quantify the absolute abundance of each unique TCRbeta CDR3 rearrangement, sequence reads were collapsed and filtered. Productive Simpson clonality was computed per sample as the square root of Simpson's diversity index over productive rearrangements. As stored in TCRdb, this immuneACCESS dataset retains in-frame rearrangements with V and J assigned. A fraction of the clones does not appear; measured against another copy, unresolved V genes explain less than half of the discrepancy, and the remainder lacks a known reason. The D gene and trimming were derived from the DNA, and the V and J assignments and clone size from that table. This sample gives about 120,000 clones in total; roughly nine tenths of them show up just once. The ten largest make up 7.7% of the sample.

On this clone itself: The antigen it recognizes is unknown. Base quality data are lacking; no much larger clone is found one base away.

The CDR3 measures 13 amino acids from cysteine to phenylalanine. Solely the CDR3 DNA is kept, with 39 bases framed from the first base. At the junction V is shortened by 3 bases and J by 8 bases; bases outside the gene matches: 8. Sequences SGDLS (CDR1) and YYNGEE (CDR2) are obtained from the germline V gene. What the research found in general, with its limitations: The amount of clinical and demographic metadata varied by source and participant and was provided uncurated.

This TCR came from a human donor in a cohort sampled during active COVID-19. The chain is made from TRBV9 and TRBJ2-7; TRBD1 lines up with 7 middle nucleotides. The sequencing sample was made of peripheral blood. The DNA sequence is given as TGTGCCAGCAGCGAGGGGGCAGCGAAAAAGCAGTACTTC. Its protein reads: CASSEGAAKKQYF.